This TCR beta chain was obtained from a study of blood T cell repertoires in COVID-19. Study-level background: Donors in the United States, Italy and Spain gave samples during acute or convalescent COVID-19. T cells, B-cell-depleted T cells, or PBMCs supplied cDNA or gDNA.

The CDR3 consists of 13 residues. CDR1 SGHNT and CDR2 YYREEE come from the germline V gene (reference sequence). Trimming pared 4 bases from V and 4 bases from J, leaving 11 bases between. This clone was counted once. Authors' processing steps: Reference gene primer amplification yielded estimated nucleated cell counts. Measured with immunoSEQ multiplex PCR; TCRdb has only the in-frame clones, and not every one. V, J and clone size are those of that table, while D and trimming were read from the DNA. The repertoire holds tens of thousands of clones, with about 90% as singletons. Input material: peripheral blood. The receptor comes from a man aged 45-60 years with active COVID-19. V gene TRBV5-4 combines with J gene TRBJ1-1; D unclear. The CDR3 nucleotides read TGTGCCAGCAGCCGGGCGGGAGGCACTGAAGCTTTCTTT. This translates into CASSRAGGTEAFF. The full variable domain, with the rest looked up from reference TRBV5-4 and TRBJ1-1, is ETGVTQSPTHLIKTRGQQVTLRCSSQSGHNTVSWYQQALGQGPQFIFQYYREEENGRGNFPPRFSGLQFPNYSSELNVNALELDDSALYLCASSRAGGTEAFFGQGTRLTVV.